This TCR beta chain was captured by sequencing in a study of blood T cell repertoires in COVID-19. This clone was seen only a few times. Trimming cost V 0 bases and J 1 base, with 10 bases left between them. There are 15 residues in the CDR3. CDR1 and CDR2 (germline): SGDLS, YYNGEE. Sequencing used immunoSEQ multiplex PCR; TCRdb keeps in-frame clones, though not all of them. Of 30,000 to 45,000 clones listed, about 84% are singletons. Input material: peripheral blood. The sequence was collected from an elderly man with active or convalescent COVID-19. This rearrangement joins TRBV9 to TRBJ1-1; D not resolved. This CDR3 reads CASSVVPVANTEAFF. Written as DNA, the CDR3 is TGTGCCAGCAGCGTAGTTCCGGTCGCGAACACTGAAGCTTTCTTT.